This is a list of T cell receptor beta chains from one sample in a study of T-cell memory formation after mild COVID-19. MiXCR, run by TCRdb on the 5' RACE reads, gives a single entry per CDR3 protein. The table has a few hundred thousand distinct CDR3 sequences, around 24% seen once; the top ten hold around 8.1%. Sample: PBMCs or a T cell subset sorted from them (not recorded which). The receptors shown here come from an adult woman who had mild COVID-19 (a few samples of this study predate the infection). Cell type and time point are not known. Each CDR3 is given with its conserved first and last residue. The D gene is left open where the match is weak. Not all rows give a size; the values are once, few, many and, for expanded clones, a class.

d_call clone_size j_call v_call cdr3_nt cdr3_aa
NA few TRBJ1-2 TRBV15 TGTGCCACCAGCAGAGAAATTGGCGGGAACTATGGCTACACCTTC CATSREIGGNYGYTF
NA NA TRBJ2-2 TRBV5-1 TGCGCCAGCAGCTTGGGACAGGTGGAGTACACCGGGGAGCTGTTTTTT CASSLGQVEYTGELFF
NA NA TRBJ2-5 TRBV2 TGTGCCAGCAGTGAATCAGGACCCCAAGAGACCCAGTACTTC CASSESGPQETQYF
NA few TRBJ1-1 TRBV29-1 TGCAGCGTCTCCGACGTGAGGGACACTGAAGCTTTCTTT CSVSDVRDTEAFF
NA few TRBJ2-1 TRBV12-3/TRBV12-4 TGTGCCAGCAGCCTCGGTGAGAAGCAGTTCTTC CASSLGEKQFF
TRBD1 few TRBJ1-2 TRBV12-3/TRBV12-4 TGTGCCAGCATCCTTGGGACAGGAGGCTATGGCTACACCTTC CASILGTGGYGYTF
TRBD2 NA TRBJ2-4 TRBV5-1 TGCGCCAGCAGCTTGCGGATAGCGGGAGGGCCGGAAATCGCCAAAAACATTCAGTACTTC CASSLRIAGGPEIAKNIQYF
NA few TRBJ1-2 TRBV29-1 TGCAGCGTTGAAAACTCTGCGGATAACTATGGCTACACCTTC CSVENSADNYGYTF
TRBD1 few TRBJ2-3 TRBV7-2 TGTGCCAGCAGCTTAGAGGGGACAGCCACAGATACGCAGTATTTT CASSLEGTATDTQYF
TRBD2 NA TRBJ2-1 TRBV2 TGTGCCAGCTCCTCCACTGGGCGGGAGGGCCGTTACAATGAGCAGTTCTTC CASSSTGREGRYNEQFF
NA NA TRBJ2-3 TRBV13 TGTGCCAGCAGCTTAGGCCTTAGCCGGGGGCTCACAGATACGCAGTATTTT CASSLGLSRGLTDTQYF
NA once TRBJ2-4 TRBV16 TGTGCCAGCAGCCAGACCGGGAAACTAGCCAAAAACATTCAGTACTTC CASSQTGKLAKNIQYF
TRBD2 NA TRBJ2-7 TRBV7-8 TGTGCCAGCAGCGGGGGACTAGCGGGGGGCTCCTACGAGCAGTACTTC CASSGGLAGGSYEQYF
NA many TRBJ1-5 TRBV12-3/TRBV12-4 TGTGCCAGCAGTTTAGGGTTCGTGCAGCCCCAGCATTTT CASSLGFVQPQHF
TRBD1 NA TRBJ1-6 TRBV7-2 TGTGCCAGCAGCTATGCTGGGGGGACAGAAGTTCCCCTCCACTTT CASSYAGGTEVPLHF
TRBD1 few TRBJ2-2 TRBV5-1 TGCGCCAGCAGCTCGGACAGGGCCGTCACCGGGGAGCTGTTTTTT CASSSDRAVTGELFF
TRBD1 few TRBJ2-2 TRBV6-6 TGTGCCAGCAGTTGGGACAGAGGGGAGCTGTTTTTT CASSWDRGELFF
NA NA TRBJ1-1 TRBV6-5 TGTGCCAGCACCCCTTCTGCAGGGCACACTGAAGCTTTCTTT CASTPSAGHTEAFF
NA few TRBJ2-3 TRBV12-3/TRBV12-4 TGTGCCAGCAGCCTCTATAGAACTAGCACAGATACGCAGTATTTT CASSLYRTSTDTQYF
NA NA TRBJ2-5 TRBV11-2 TGTGCCAGCAGCTTGGGGGAAGCGGAGACCCAGTACTTC CASSLGEAETQYF
NA NA TRBJ2-5 TRBV11-2 TGTGCCAGCAGCGCTGGGAGAGAACTAAGGGAGACCCAGTACTTC CASSAGRELRETQYF
TRBD2 NA TRBJ2-1 TRBV9 TGTGCCAGCAGCGACCGATCCATAGCGGGGGGTGGTGGTGAGCAGTTCTTC CASSDRSIAGGGGEQFF
TRBD2 many TRBJ2-3 TRBV7-2 TGTGCCAGCAGCTTCGGCGGGGGGGCCTCAGATACGCAGTATTTT CASSFGGGASDTQYF
NA NA TRBJ2-4 TRBV6-5 TGTGCCAGCAGCGCCGGAGGGGGGAGGGGGTACTTC CASSAGGGRGYF
NA NA TRBJ1-2 TRBV7-9 TGTGCCAGCAGCCCCGGTAGGGCCGGGGGGGGCTATGGCTACACCTTC CASSPGRAGGGYGYTF
NA NA TRBJ2-7 TRBV20-1 TGCAGTGCTAGAGACCCCCCCCCAGGGAACGAGCAGTACTTC CSARDPPPGNEQYF
NA NA TRBJ2-7 TRBV27 TGTGCCAGCAGTTTATCGGCCAGGAGATACGAGCAGTACTTC CASSLSARRYEQYF
NA NA TRBJ2-1 TRBV12-3/TRBV12-4 TGTGCCAGCAGTATGGGACACACGAATGAGCAGTTCTTC CASSMGHTNEQFF
NA few TRBJ2-7 TRBV20-1 TGCAGTGCTTATCCTACAGGGGAGGCCTACGAGCAGTACTTC CSAYPTGEAYEQYF
NA many TRBJ2-3 TRBV5-1 TGCGCCAGCAGCGGAGGGACTCCGGCTAACACAGATACGCAGTATTTT CASSGGTPANTDTQYF
TRBD2 once TRBJ2-2 TRBV11-3 TGTGCCAGCAGCTTAGAATTAAGACTAGCCACTCGTCAGGCGAACACCGGGGAGCTGTTTTTT CASSLELRLATRQANTGELFF
NA NA TRBJ2-6 TRBV2 TGTGCCAGCAGAGCAGGGGGGAGCTCTGGGGCCAACGTCCTGACTTTC CASRAGGSSGANVLTF
TRBD2 many TRBJ2-3 TRBV5-1 TGTGCCAGCAGCTCGGGACTAGCGGGAGCAGATACGCAGTATTTT CASSSGLAGADTQYF
TRBD1 NA TRBJ1-2 TRBV27 TGTGCCAGCAGTACGACAGGGACGGGCTACACCTTC CASSTTGTGYTF
NA NA TRBJ1-4 TRBV7-9 TGTGCCAGCAGCCGTGGCACTAATGAAAAACTGTTTTTT CASSRGTNEKLFF
NA NA TRBJ2-5 TRBV7-9 TGTGCCAGCAGCCCGTCCACTAGCCCAGAGACCCAGTACTTC CASSPSTSPETQYF
TRBD2 once TRBJ2-5 TRBV12-3/TRBV12-4 TGTGCCAGCAGACTGGGGGGGGGCCAAGAGACCCAGTACTTC CASRLGGGQETQYF
NA few TRBJ2-1 TRBV15 TGTGCCACCAGAAATACGGGTAGCTCCTACAATGAGCAGTTCTTC CATRNTGSSYNEQFF
TRBD1 NA TRBJ1-1 TRBV5-5 TGTGCCAGCAGCCCTCAAGCAGGGGGAGCTTTCTTT CASSPQAGGAFF
TRBD2 few TRBJ2-5 TRBV3-1 TGTGCCAGCAGCCAAACGGGGGGGCAGGAGACCCAGTACTTC CASSQTGGQETQYF
NA few TRBJ2-1 TRBV12-3/TRBV12-4 TGTGCCAGCAGTTTAAAGGGCGGTAGCTCCTACAATGAGCAGTTCTTC CASSLKGGSSYNEQFF
TRBD1 NA TRBJ2-1 TRBV3-1 TGTGCCAGCAGCCAAGAAGTAGGGACAGGGTACCTGTATGAGCAGTTCTTC CASSQEVGTGYLYEQFF
TRBD2 NA TRBJ2-7 TRBV12-3/TRBV12-4 TGTGCCAGCAGTTTAGCAGGGACTAGCGACGAGCAGTACTTC CASSLAGTSDEQYF